A selection of T cell receptor beta chains follows, all from one sample in a study of blood T cells in healthy people across ages. MiXCR, run by TCRdb on the 5' RACE reads, gives a single entry per CDR3 protein. The sample yields 650,000 to 800,000 distinct CDR3 sequences, about 51% seen once. Sequencing used blood. These receptors were obtained from an elderly woman in good health. CDR3s leave out the opening cysteine and the closing phenylalanine or tryptophan. D genes are given only for firm matches.

>TRBJ2-5|TRBV12-3/TRBV12-4|NA
ASSRDYQETQY
>TRBJ2-1|TRBV3-1|TRBD2
ASSPGLAGEDVWTNEQF
>TRBJ2-5|TRBV12-3/TRBV12-4|NA
ASTFGGRRTAQETQY
>TRBJ1-4|TRBV29-1|NA
SVSGRPAGEKLF
>TRBJ1-5|TRBV19|NA
ASRLQANQPQH
>TRBJ1-6|TRBV28|NA
ASSLGQGVNSPLH
>TRBJ2-3|TRBV29-1|TRBD1
SVSGQVLADTQY
>TRBJ1-6|TRBV20-1|NA
SALIRQYNSPLH
>TRBJ2-1|TRBV7-2|NA
ASSLDNYEQF
>TRBJ2-1|TRBV5-1|NA
ASSLASGSYNEQF
>TRBJ2-7|TRBV27|NA
ASSFIGTSVYEQY
>TRBJ2-4|TRBV12-3/TRBV12-4|NA
ASSFSGPGIQY
>TRBJ2-3|TRBV20-1|NA
SARVDTDTQY
>TRBJ2-3|TRBV19|NA
ASSLGRTTGTQY